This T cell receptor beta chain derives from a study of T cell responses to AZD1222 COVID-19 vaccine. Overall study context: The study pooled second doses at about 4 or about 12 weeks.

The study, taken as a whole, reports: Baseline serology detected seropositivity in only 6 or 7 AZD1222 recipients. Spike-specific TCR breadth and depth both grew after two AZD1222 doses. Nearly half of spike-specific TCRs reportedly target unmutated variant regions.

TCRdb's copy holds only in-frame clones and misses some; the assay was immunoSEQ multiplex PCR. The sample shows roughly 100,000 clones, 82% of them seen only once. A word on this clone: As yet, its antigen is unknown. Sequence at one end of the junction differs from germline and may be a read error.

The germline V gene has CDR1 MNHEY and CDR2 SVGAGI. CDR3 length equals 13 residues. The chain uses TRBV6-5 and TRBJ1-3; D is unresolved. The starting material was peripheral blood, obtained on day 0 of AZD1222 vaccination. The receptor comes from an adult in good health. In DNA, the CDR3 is TGCGCCTCCAGACCGTTCTCTGGAAACACCATATATTTT. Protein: CASRPFSGNTIYF.